These T cell receptor beta chains were read from a single sample in a study of blood T cell repertoires in COVID-19. Profiled with immunoSEQ multiplex PCR; TCRdb holds only in-frame clones, not every one. The data contain approximately 220,000 clones, 80% to 90% of them singletons. Sequencing was done on a sample of PBMCs or T cells enriched from blood (not recorded which). The receptors were gathered from a woman aged 45-65 years who had been exposed to COVID-19. CDR3s include the opening cysteine and the closing phenylalanine or tryptophan. The D gene is left open where the match is weak. Some rows mark clone size as missing; the rest say once, few, many or name a class of expanded clone.

TRBV11-2,TRBJ1-1,NA,TRBD1,CASSLTGGEAFF,TGTGCCAGCAGCCTCACAGGGGGTGAAGCTTTCTTT
TRBV7-2,TRBJ1-6,NA,NA,CASSLETGKSPLHF,TGTGCCAGCAGCTTAGAAACGGGGAAATCACCCCTCCACTTT
TRBV6-5,TRBJ1-3,NA,TRBD1,CASRDRENTIYF,TGTGCCAGCAGGGACAGGGAGAACACCATATATTTT
TRBV27,TRBJ1-1,NA,NA,CASSFREGHTEAFF,TGTGCCAGCAGTTTTCGGGAGGGACATACTGAAGCTTTCTTT
TRBV5-4,TRBJ2-7,once,NA,CASSGGGHYEQYF,TGTGCCAGCAGCGGGGGGGGACACTACGAGCAGTACTTC
TRBV27,TRBJ2-1,once,NA,CASSSPMSSYNEQFF,TGTGCCAGCAGTTCCCCTATGAGCTCCTACAATGAGCAGTTCTTC
TRBV7-8,TRBJ2-5,NA,NA,CASSLGFQETQYF,TGTGCCAGCAGCTTAGGGTTCCAAGAGACTCAGTACTTC
TRBV6-4,TRBJ1-2,NA,NA,CASSRGDGYTF,TGTGCCAGCAGCCGGGGGGACGGCTACACCTTC
TRBV10-2,TRBJ1-2,NA,TRBD1,CASSDKTGPSVLYGYTF,TGCGCCAGCAGTGATAAGACAGGGCCCAGCGTACTTTATGGCTACACCTTC
TRBV28,TRBJ1-5,NA,TRBD1,CASSLWTGGGNQPQHF,TGTGCCAGCAGTCTATGGACAGGGGGAGGCAATCAGCCCCAGCATTTT